The rows below give T cell receptor beta chains drawn from one sample of a study of identical twins. TCRdb itself ran the 5' RACE reads through MiXCR, one entry per CDR3 protein. The repertoire holds roughly 200,000 distinct CDR3 sequences, with approximately 15% as singletons. This sample also belongs to another study, concerning T cells expressing NK-cell markers.

Material for sequencing was CD8+ T cells sorted from blood. These receptors came from a woman aged 18-35 years in good health. CDR3s include the opening cysteine and the closing phenylalanine or tryptophan. The order of the fields is D gene, clone size, V gene, J gene, CDR3 DNA, CDR3 protein. The D gene is left open where the match is weak. Not all rows give a size; the values are once, few, many and, for expanded clones, a class.

d_gene: TRBD1
abundance: .
v_gene: TRBV7-8
j_gene: TRBJ1-1
CDR3nt: TGTGCCAGCAGCTTAATAGGCAGGGGGGGACACACTGAAGCTTTCTTT
CDR3aa: CASSLIGRGGHTEAFF

d_gene: .
abundance: .
v_gene: TRBV27
j_gene: TRBJ2-7
CDR3nt: TGTGCCAGCAGTTTAGCGCAGAGCAACGAGCAGTACTTC
CDR3aa: CASSLAQSNEQYF

d_gene: TRBD2
abundance: many
v_gene: TRBV5-6
j_gene: TRBJ2-3
CDR3nt: TGTGCCAGCAGCGCCCCCCTAGCGGGTGGGGAAGATACGCAGTATTTT
CDR3aa: CASSAPLAGGEDTQYF

d_gene: .
abundance: many
v_gene: TRBV29-1
j_gene: TRBJ2-2
CDR3nt: TGCAGCGTGCCACTAGATCGCACCGGGGAGCTGTTTTTT
CDR3aa: CSVPLDRTGELFF

d_gene: .
abundance: many
v_gene: TRBV27
j_gene: TRBJ1-3
CDR3nt: TGTGCCAGCAGTTTAACTCCCCCCCCGGGAAACACCATATATTTT
CDR3aa: CASSLTPPPGNTIYF

d_gene: TRBD1
abundance: .
v_gene: TRBV24-1
j_gene: TRBJ2-3
CDR3nt: TGTGCCACCAGTGACAGGACAGGACCTACGCAGTATTTT
CDR3aa: CATSDRTGPTQYF

d_gene: .
abundance: few
v_gene: TRBV5-5
j_gene: TRBJ2-7
CDR3nt: TGTGCCAGCAGCGCTGTAGCCCAGGACTACGAGCAGTACTTC
CDR3aa: CASSAVAQDYEQYF

d_gene: TRBD2
abundance: .
v_gene: TRBV6-1
j_gene: TRBJ2-2
CDR3nt: TGTGCCAGCTTCGGGGGGATGCAAACCGGGGAGCTGTTTTTT
CDR3aa: CASFGGMQTGELFF

d_gene: .
abundance: .
v_gene: TRBV27
j_gene: TRBJ2-2
CDR3nt: TGTGCCAGCAGTTTATCTGCAGGGGCAGGGATCGGGGAGCTGTTTTTT
CDR3aa: CASSLSAGAGIGELFF

d_gene: .
abundance: .
v_gene: TRBV29-1
j_gene: TRBJ2-5
CDR3nt: TGCAGCGCCTGGACCGGGGAGACCCAGTACTTC
CDR3aa: CSAWTGETQYF

d_gene: .
abundance: .
v_gene: TRBV27
j_gene: TRBJ2-3
CDR3nt: TGTGCCAGCAGTTGGCTCGTGGCTAGCGGCACAGATACGCAGTATTTT
CDR3aa: CASSWLVASGTDTQYF

d_gene: TRBD1
abundance: few
v_gene: TRBV4-3
j_gene: TRBJ1-1
CDR3nt: TGCGCCAGCAGCCAAGCCGAAGGACAGGGAACTGAAGCTTTCTTT
CDR3aa: CASSQAEGQGTEAFF

d_gene: TRBD1
abundance: few
v_gene: TRBV9
j_gene: TRBJ1-2
CDR3nt: TGTGCCAGCAGGAGACAGGGGTACTATGGCTACACCTTC
CDR3aa: CASRRQGYYGYTF

d_gene: TRBD1
abundance: .
v_gene: TRBV12-5
j_gene: TRBJ1-5
CDR3nt: TGTGCTAGTGGTTTGGGTACACAGGGGTTACAGCATTTT
CDR3aa: CASGLGTQGLQHF

d_gene: .
abundance: .
v_gene: TRBV6-2/TRBV6-3
j_gene: TRBJ2-4
CDR3nt: TGTGCCAGCAGTCGAGCGGATTGGTCCGAAAACATTCAGTACTTC
CDR3aa: CASSRADWSENIQYF

d_gene: .
abundance: .
v_gene: TRBV7-9
j_gene: TRBJ1-4
CDR3nt: TGTGCCAGCAGCGCGCCGACAGAAGAAAATGAAAAACTGTTTTTT
CDR3aa: CASSAPTEENEKLFF